Presented here are 11 T cell receptor beta chains from one specimen sequenced in a study of blood T cell repertoires in COVID-19. Sequencing was performed with immunoSEQ multiplex PCR; in TCRdb, only in-frame clones are kept and a portion is missing. The sample has under 200,000 clones, about 80% seen once; the top ten hold around 9.9%. The material sequenced was peripheral blood. These receptors all come from a man between 65 and 79 years old with active or convalescent COVID-19.

The table lists this clone with a count of one. The rearrangement uses TRBV6-2 or TRBV6-3 and TRBJ1-6; 7 bases are a match to TRBD1. The J segment lost 10 bases and the V segment lost 2 bases, leaving 11 bases of the junction unmatched. There are 16 residues in the CDR3. Germline CDR1 and CDR2: MNHEY and SVGEGT. DNA of the CDR3: TGTGCCAGCAGTTACAACAATCGACAGGGATACTCACCCCTCCACTTT. Translating gives CASSYNNRQGYSPLHF.

The rearrangement uses TRBV6-5 and TRBJ1-6, with D possibly TRBD1 on 5 matching bases. Trimming shortened V by 4 bases and J by 7 bases, and 11 bases separated the two germline ends. The CDR3 has 14 amino acids. The germline V gene encodes CDR1 MNHEY and CDR2 SVGAGI. CDR3 protein: CASSSSPGNSPLHF. In DNA, the CDR3 is TGTGCCAGCAGTTCCTCCCCAGGGAATTCACCCCTCCACTTT.

The rearrangement links TRBV7-3 to TRBJ2-5, with 7 bases matching TRBD1. The J segment lost 4 bases and the V segment lost 6 bases, leaving 5 bases of the junction unmatched. The germline gives CDR1 SGHTA, CDR2 FQGTGA. The CDR3 runs to 13 residues. CDR3 DNA sequence: TGTGCCAGCAGTCGCACAGGGGCAGAGACCCAGTACTTC. This translates into CASSRTGAETQYF.

The gene calls are TRBV6-5 and TRBJ1-5, with D possibly matching TRBD1 (6 bases). The CDR3 has 14 residues. Germline CDR1 reads MNHEY; CDR2 reads SVGAGI. Trimming stripped 5 bases from V and 4 bases from J, with 12 bases between. CDR3 nucleotide sequence: TGTGCCAGCAGTACAGGGTTGGGAAATCAGCCCCAGCATTTT. Translation: CASSTGLGNQPQHF.

This clone was recorded only once. The chain combines TRBV12-5 with TRBJ2-5; a possible D gene is TRBD2 (6 bases). The CDR3 has 12 amino acids. Germline loops: CDR1 LGHNT, CDR2 FRNRAP. V was trimmed by 6 bases and J by 5 bases, leaving 10 bases between them. In DNA form, the CDR3 reads TGTGCTAGTGGGGGGGAGGTGGAGACCCAGTACTTC. The encoded protein is CASGGEVETQYF.

This chain links TRBV19 with TRBJ1-4; 7 nucleotides align to TRBD1. Germline CDR1 reads LNHDA; CDR2 reads SQIVND (reference sequence). This CDR3 region has 14 residues. The ends lost 6 bases at V and 6 bases at J; junction bases unmatched: 7. CDR3 loop: CASSLRGSDEKLFF. The CDR3 DNA is TGTGCCAGTAGCCTCAGGGGGAGCGATGAAAAACTGTTTTTT.

This chain links TRBV7-6 with TRBJ2-3, with D maybe TRBD1 (5 bases). The CDR3 covers 17 residues. Germline values: CDR1 SGHVS, CDR2 FNYEAQ. With 7 bases removed from V and 2 bases from J, the gap between germline ends came to 22 bases. CDR3 amino acids: CASTITQGRSVTDTQYF. CDR3 nucleotide sequence: TGTGCCAGCACCATAACCCAGGGCAGATCCGTCACAGATACGCAGTATTTT.

This rearrangement joins TRBV7-2 to TRBJ1-1, with D uncertain. V dropped 5 bases and J dropped 3 bases, with 10 bases sitting between them. The CDR3 spans 13 residues. Germline V gene sequence: CDR1 SGHTA, CDR2 FQGNSA. The CDR3 spells CASSLQRDTEAFF. DNA of the CDR3: TGTGCCAGCAGCCTCCAGAGGGACACTGAAGCTTTCTTT.

This clone was seen once. J is TRBJ1-5 and V is TRBV18; TRBD1 is a possible D gene (6 bases). This CDR3 contains 13 residues. The V end lost 9 bases, the J end lost 3 bases, and 12 bases lay between the germline ends. CDR1 KGHSH and CDR2 LQKENI come from the germline V gene. This CDR3 reads CASSRDTNQPQHF. CDR3 bases: TGTGCCAGTTCCCGGGACACCAATCAGCCCCAGCATTTT.

Worth noting for this clone: Other DNA sequences in this specimen translate into the identical CDR3. The J gene is TRBJ1-1, the V gene TRBV7-9; TRBD1 matches 7 bases. Germline values: CDR1 SEHNR, CDR2 FQNEAQ (reference sequence). The V gene end was trimmed by 2 bases and the J gene end by 5 bases; junction bases not matched to a gene: 2. CDR3 length: 13 amino acids. CDR3 amino acids: CASSLQGGTEAFF. In DNA form, the CDR3 reads TGTGCCAGCAGCTTACAGGGGGGAACTGAAGCTTTCTTT.

The CDR3 protein is CASRPGTSVNNEQFF. CDR3 DNA: TGTGCCAGCAGACCAGGGACTAGCGTAAACAATGAGCAGTTCTTC. This chain joins TRBV2 and TRBJ2-1, with TRBD2 matching 10 bases. The CDR3 covers 15 residues. Germline lookup yields CDR1 SNHLY and CDR2 FYNNEI. The J segment lost 5 bases and the V segment lost 6 bases, leaving 7 bases of the junction unmatched.